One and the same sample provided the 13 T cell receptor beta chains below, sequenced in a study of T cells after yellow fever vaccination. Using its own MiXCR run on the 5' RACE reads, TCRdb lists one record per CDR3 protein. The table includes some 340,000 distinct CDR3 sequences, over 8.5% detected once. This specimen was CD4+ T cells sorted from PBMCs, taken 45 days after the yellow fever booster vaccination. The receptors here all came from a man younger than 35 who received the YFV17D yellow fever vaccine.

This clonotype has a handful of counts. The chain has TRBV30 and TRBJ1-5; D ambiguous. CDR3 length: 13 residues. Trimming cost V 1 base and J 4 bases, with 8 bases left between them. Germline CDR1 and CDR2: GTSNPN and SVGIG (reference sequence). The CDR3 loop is CAWSDLENQPQHF. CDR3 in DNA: TGTGCCTGGAGTGATTTAGAGAATCAGCCCCAGCATTTT. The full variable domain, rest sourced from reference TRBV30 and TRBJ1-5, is SQTIHQWPATLVQPVGSPLSLECTVEGTSNPNLYWYRQAAGRGLQLLFYSVGIGQISSEVPQNLSASRPQDRQFILSSKKLLLSDSGFYLCAWSDLENQPQHFGDGTRLSIL.

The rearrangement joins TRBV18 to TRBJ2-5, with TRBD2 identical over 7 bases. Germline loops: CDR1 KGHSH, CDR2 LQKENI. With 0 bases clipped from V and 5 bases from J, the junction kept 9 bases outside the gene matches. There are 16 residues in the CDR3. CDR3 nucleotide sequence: TGTGCCAGCTCACCACCGATCGGAACGGGGGGTGAGACCCAGTACTTC. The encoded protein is CASSPPIGTGGETQYF.

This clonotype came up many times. This CDR3 reads CSATGQGEFTDTQYF. The CDR3 DNA sequence: TGCAGTGCCACGGGACAAGGGGAGTTCACAGATACGCAGTATTTT. The chain carries TRBV20-1 and TRBJ2-3; a possible D gene is TRBD1 (6 bases). Trimming took 6 bases from V and 2 from J, leaving 18 bases between them. Germline CDR1 and CDR2: DFQATT and SNEGSKA (reference sequence). The CDR3 is made up of 15 amino acids.

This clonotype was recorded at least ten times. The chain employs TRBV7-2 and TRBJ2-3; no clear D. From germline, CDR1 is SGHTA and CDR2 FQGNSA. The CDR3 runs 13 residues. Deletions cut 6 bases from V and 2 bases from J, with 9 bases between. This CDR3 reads CASRLGPTDTQYF. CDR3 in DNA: TGTGCCAGCAGGCTTGGTCCCACAGATACGCAGTATTTT.

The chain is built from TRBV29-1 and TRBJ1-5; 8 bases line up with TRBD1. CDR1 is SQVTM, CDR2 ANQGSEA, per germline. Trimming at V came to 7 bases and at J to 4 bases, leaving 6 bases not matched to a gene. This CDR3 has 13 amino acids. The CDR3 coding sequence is TGCAGCGCCTCAGGGGGCGTGAATCAGCCCCAGCATTTT. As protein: CSASGGVNQPQHF.

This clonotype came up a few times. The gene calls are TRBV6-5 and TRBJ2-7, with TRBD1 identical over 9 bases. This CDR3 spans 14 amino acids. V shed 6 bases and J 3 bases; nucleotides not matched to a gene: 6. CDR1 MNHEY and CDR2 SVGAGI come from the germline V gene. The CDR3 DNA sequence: TGTGCCAGCAGCACTAGGACAGGGGACTACGAGCAGTACGTC. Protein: CASSTRTGDYEQYV.

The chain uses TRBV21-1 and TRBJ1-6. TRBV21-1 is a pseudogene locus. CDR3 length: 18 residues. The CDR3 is CASSKTLTSGWTNSPLHF. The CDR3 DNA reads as TGTGCCAGCAGCAAGACATTGACGTCGGGATGGACCAATTCACCCCTCCACTTT.

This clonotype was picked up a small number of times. CDR3 amino acids: CASGELFGRETQYF. The CDR3 DNA follows: TGTGCCAGCGGGGAGTTATTCGGGAGAGAGACCCAGTACTTC. V gene TRBV27 combines with J gene TRBJ2-5, with D perhaps TRBD2 (6 bases). Trimming left V 8 bases short and J 4 bases short, with 17 bases between. Germline loops: CDR1 MNHEY, CDR2 SMNVEV (reference sequence). CDR3 length: 14 residues.

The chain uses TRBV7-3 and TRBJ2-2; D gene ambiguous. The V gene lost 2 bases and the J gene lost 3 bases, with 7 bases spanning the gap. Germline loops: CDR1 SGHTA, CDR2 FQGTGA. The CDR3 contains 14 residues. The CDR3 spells CASSLGGDTGELFF. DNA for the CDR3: TGTGCCAGCAGCTTAGGCGGAGACACCGGGGAGCTGTTTTTT.

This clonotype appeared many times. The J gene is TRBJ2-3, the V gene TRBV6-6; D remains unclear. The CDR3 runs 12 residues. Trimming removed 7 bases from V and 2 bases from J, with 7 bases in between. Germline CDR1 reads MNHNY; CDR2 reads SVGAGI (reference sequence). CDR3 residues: CASKRLTDTQYF. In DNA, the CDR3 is TGTGCCAGCAAGCGTCTCACAGATACGCAGTATTTT.

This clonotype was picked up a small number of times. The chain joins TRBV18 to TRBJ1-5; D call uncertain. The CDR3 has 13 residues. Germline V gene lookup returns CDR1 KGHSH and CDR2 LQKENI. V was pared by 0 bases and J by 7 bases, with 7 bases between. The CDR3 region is CASSPPMGQPQHF. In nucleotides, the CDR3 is TGTGCCAGCTCACCACCGATGGGGCAGCCCCAGCATTTT.

Here the CDR3 DNA reads TGCGCCAGCAGACAGGGGGACGAGCAGTACTTC. Residues: CASRQGDEQYF. The rearrangement joins TRBV4-3 to TRBJ2-7; TRBD1 aligns across 8 bases. From germline, CDR1 is LGHNA and CDR2 YSLEER. The CDR3 runs to 11 residues. The junction had 0 bases not matched to a gene; V was cut back by 6 bases and J by 5 bases.

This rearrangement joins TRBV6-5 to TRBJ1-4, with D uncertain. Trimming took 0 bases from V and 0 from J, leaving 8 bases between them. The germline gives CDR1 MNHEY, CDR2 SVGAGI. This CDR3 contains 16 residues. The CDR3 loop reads CASSYSAGATNEKLFF. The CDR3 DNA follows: TGTGCCAGCAGTTACTCTGCGGGAGCAACTAATGAAAAACTGTTTTTT.